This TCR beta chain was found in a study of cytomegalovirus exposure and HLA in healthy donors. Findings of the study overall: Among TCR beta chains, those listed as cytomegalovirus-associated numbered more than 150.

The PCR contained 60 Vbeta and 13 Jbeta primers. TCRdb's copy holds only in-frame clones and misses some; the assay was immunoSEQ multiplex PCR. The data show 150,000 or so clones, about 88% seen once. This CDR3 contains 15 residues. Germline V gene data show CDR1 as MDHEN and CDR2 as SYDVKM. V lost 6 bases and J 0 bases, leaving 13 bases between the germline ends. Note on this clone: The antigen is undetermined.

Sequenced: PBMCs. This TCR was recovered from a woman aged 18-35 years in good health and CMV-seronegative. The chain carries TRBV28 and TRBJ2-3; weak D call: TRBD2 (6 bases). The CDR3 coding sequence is TGTGCCAGCAGGGGGGGTGCTATTAGCACAGATACGCAGTATTTT. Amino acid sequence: CASRGGAISTDTQYF.